Listed below are T cell receptor beta chains from one sample, sequenced in a study of T cells in Graves' hyperthyroidism and ophthalmopathy. TCRdb passed the multiplex PCR reads through MiXCR, listing each CDR3 protein once. This sample has about 580,000 distinct CDR3 sequences, with roughly 50% found just once. Sequencing was done on a sample of peripheral blood or thyroid tissue (not recorded which). These TCRs come from a woman between 18 and 29 years old with Graves' hyperthyroidism. Both conserved end residues are part of each CDR3. D genes are given only for firm matches. A row's size may be missing; if present it is once, few, many or a size class.

D: TRBD2
J: TRBJ2-7
size: -
V: TRBV29-1
CDR3: CSVEDRGSGRAMDEQYF
DNA: TGCAGCGTTGAAGATCGCGGTAGCGGGAGGGCTATGGACGAGCAGTACTTC

D: -
J: TRBJ1-4
size: many
V: TRBV19
CDR3: CASRLGRGIGEKLFF
DNA: TGTGCCAGTAGATTGGGGCGGGGAATTGGAGAAAAACTGTTTTTT

D: -
J: TRBJ2-6
size: few
V: TRBV30
CDR3: CARGSSGANVLTF
DNA: TGTGCTAGAGGGAGCTCTGGGGCCAACGTCCTGACTTTC

D: -
J: TRBJ2-3
size: -
V: TRBV7-2
CDR3: CASSNPYTDTQYF
DNA: TGTGCCAGCAGCAACCCTTATACAGATACGCAGTATTTT

D: TRBD1
J: TRBJ1-3
size: -
V: TRBV27
CDR3: CASSAPGQGVNTIYF
DNA: TGTGCCAGCAGCGCTCCGGGACAGGGTGTAAACACCATATATTTT

D: TRBD2
J: TRBJ2-5
size: many
V: TRBV12-3/TRBV12-4
CDR3: CASRPGLAVQETQYF
DNA: TGTGCCAGCAGGCCAGGACTAGCGGTTCAAGAGACCCAGTACTTC

D: -
J: TRBJ2-5
size: -
V: TRBV11-2
CDR3: CASSLRGLVAGGSVTQYF
DNA: TGTGCCAGCAGCTTAAGGGGGTTGGTAGCGGGTGGGTCGGTGACCCAGTACTTC

D: TRBD2
J: TRBJ2-3
size: -
V: TRBV20-1
CDR3: CSARVGGRGTDTQYF
DNA: TGCAGTGCTAGAGTGGGCGGGAGAGGCACAGATACGCAGTATTTT

D: TRBD2
J: TRBJ2-7
size: many
V: TRBV20-1
CDR3: CSARDAIAGAGEQYF
DNA: TGCAGTGCTAGAGACGCAATAGCGGGAGCTGGCGAGCAGTACTTC

D: -
J: TRBJ2-5
size: many
V: TRBV11-3
CDR3: CASSTLKTQYF
DNA: TGTGCCAGCAGCACCCTTAAGACCCAGTACTTC